The clone carrying this T cell receptor beta chain has only a few counts. Antigen specificity is unknown. TCRdb passed the 5' RACE reads through MiXCR, listing each CDR3 protein once. The sample holds more than 150,000 distinct CDR3 sequences, less than 20% seen once. This sample was included in a study of T-cell memory formation after mild COVID-19. Study-wide points: SARS-CoV-2 specificity was not confirmed for second-wave clones peaking on day 37.

The CDR3 is 14 amino acids. CDR1 LGHNA and CDR2 YSLEER come from the germline V gene. Losses at the gene ends were 2 bases for V and 8 bases for J; bases not matched to a gene: 8. The chain has TRBV4-3 and TRBJ2-5, with 7 bases lining up with TRBD2. Sequenced material: PBMCs or a T cell subset sorted from them (not recorded which). The clonotype originates from a man aged 18-30 years who had mild COVID-19 (a few samples of this study predate the infection). Cell type and time point are not known. The CDR3, as DNA: TGCGCCAGCAGCCAACGGGACTACTCGGATACCCAGTACTTC. Encoded protein: CASSQRDYSDTQYF.